This T cell receptor beta chain emerged from a study of regulatory T cells in long-lasting Graves disease. Overall study findings and caveats: Persistent disease exhibited a predilection for TRBV28, TRBJ1-2 and TRBJ2-5.

Noted time point: newly diagnosed GD, antithyroid drugs for less than 3 months. RNA isolated from PBMCs was used to make the TCR library. Patients were from an endocrinology department in Xi'an, China. The EDTA tubes were filled with approximately 10 milliliters of drawn peripheral blood. This clonotype was seen repeatedly, ten times or more. Antigen: not known. The CDR3 has 14 residues. Germline values: CDR1 SEHNR, CDR2 FQNEAQ (reference sequence). Trimming took 5 bases from V and 7 from J; bases not matched to a gene: 8. Combining iRepertoire HTBI primers with Arm-PCR of CDR3 regions, the authors built TCR beta libraries. One entry per CDR3 protein, called by TCRdb with MiXCR from the multiplex PCR reads. The sample holds approximately 400,000 distinct CDR3 sequences; 15% are singletons and the top ten take around a fifth.

This chain uses TRBV7-9 with TRBJ1-2; TRBD1 agrees at 9 bases. The TCR originated in a female donor with Graves disease. The specimen comprised peripheral blood mononuclear cells (PBMCs), sampled at new diagnosis, from a patient treated with antithyroid drugs. CDR3 sequence reads: CASSLPGTGFGYTF. The CDR3 bases are TGTGCCAGCAGCCTCCCGGGGACAGGGTTTGGCTACACCTTC. The variable domain in full, completed from reference TRBV7-9 and TRBJ1-2, reads DTGVSQNPRHKITKRGQNVTFRCDPISEHNRLYWYRQTLGQGPEFLTYFQNEAQLEKSRLLSDRFSAERPKGSFSTLEIQRTEQGDSAMYLCASSLPGTGFGYTFGSGTRLTVV.